This T cell receptor beta chain was recorded in a study of radiation and T cells in renal cell carcinoma. Germline V CDR1 and CDR2: GTSNPN, SVGIG (reference sequence). This CDR3 region has 13 residues. V was pared by 8 bases and J by 1 base, with 14 bases between. Stated treatment: 15 Gy SBRT to primary tumor, nephrectomy 4 weeks later. Nephrectomy followed 15 Gy stereotactic body radiation by 4 weeks. This clone was counted between two and nine times. Its antigen is not identified. Assay: immunoSEQ multiplex PCR; the TCRdb copy retains only in-frame clones and omits some. The data hold 20,000 or so clones, with 40% to 55% observed a single time. Study outcomes and limitations: Only small tumor regions of 0.85 to 1 g were sampled. Irradiated tumors held more dominant CDR3 motifs than control tumors. From baseline, blood top tumor clonotypes peaked at 2 weeks post-radiation.

This clonotype originated in a woman between 45 and 60 years old with renal cell carcinoma. The V gene is TRBV30, the J gene TRBJ1-1; unclear D gene. The sequencing here drew on tumor tissue, taken from a patient whose treatment included radiotherapy and nephrectomy. The CDR3 DNA sequence: TGTGCCACCCAGGTTAACGCGAACACTGAAGCTTTCTTT. Amino acid sequence: CATQVNANTEAFF.